This entry describes one T cell receptor beta chain. The CDR3 length is 13 residues. Germline lookup yields CDR1 MGHDK and CDR2 SYGVNS. With 7 bases clipped from V and 2 bases from J, the junction kept 4 bases outside the gene matches. This record comes from a study of blood T cell repertoires in COVID-19. In the original workflow: Amplification of reference gene primers was used by the study to estimate nucleated cell counts. Some clones are missing from TCRdb's copy, which holds only in-frame ones; the method was immunoSEQ multiplex PCR. The V and J calls and clone size were taken over from that table, and D and trimming were inferred from the DNA. The sample holds 230,000 or so clones, 80% to 90% seen once.

Material for sequencing was peripheral blood. The receptor was isolated from a man in his forties with active or convalescent COVID-19. The V and J genes are TRBV25-1 and TRBJ1-1; 7 positions agree with TRBD1. Written as DNA, the CDR3 is TGTGCCAGCACTAGACAGGGAAACACTGAAGCTTTCTTT. Residues: CASTRQGNTEAFF.